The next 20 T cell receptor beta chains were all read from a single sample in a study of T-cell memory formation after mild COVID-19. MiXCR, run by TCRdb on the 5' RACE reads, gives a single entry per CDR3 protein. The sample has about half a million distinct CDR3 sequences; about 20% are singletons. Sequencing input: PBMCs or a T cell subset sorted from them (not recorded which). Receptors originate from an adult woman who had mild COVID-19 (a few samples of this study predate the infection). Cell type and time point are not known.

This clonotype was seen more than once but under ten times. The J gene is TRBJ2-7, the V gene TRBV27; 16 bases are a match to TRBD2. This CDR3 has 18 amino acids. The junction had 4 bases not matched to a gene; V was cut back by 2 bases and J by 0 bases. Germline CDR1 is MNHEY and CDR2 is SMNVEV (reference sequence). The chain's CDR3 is CASSLVGTSGRASYEQYF. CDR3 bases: TGTGCCAGCAGTTTAGTGGGGACTAGCGGGAGGGCCTCCTACGAGCAGTACTTC.

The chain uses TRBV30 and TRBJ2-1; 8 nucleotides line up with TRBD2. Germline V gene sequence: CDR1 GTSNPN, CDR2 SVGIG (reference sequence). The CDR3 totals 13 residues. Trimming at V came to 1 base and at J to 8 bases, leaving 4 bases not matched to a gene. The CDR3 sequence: CAWSGGLAYEQFF. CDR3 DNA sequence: TGTGCCTGGAGTGGAGGACTAGCTTATGAGCAGTTCTTC.

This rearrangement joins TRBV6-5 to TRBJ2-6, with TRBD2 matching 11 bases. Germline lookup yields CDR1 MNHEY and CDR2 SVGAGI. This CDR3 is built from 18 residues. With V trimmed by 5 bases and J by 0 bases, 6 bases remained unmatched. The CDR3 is CASSRSGLAVSGANVLTF. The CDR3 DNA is TGTGCCAGCAGTCGATCGGGACTAGCGGTCTCTGGGGCCAACGTCCTGACTTTC.

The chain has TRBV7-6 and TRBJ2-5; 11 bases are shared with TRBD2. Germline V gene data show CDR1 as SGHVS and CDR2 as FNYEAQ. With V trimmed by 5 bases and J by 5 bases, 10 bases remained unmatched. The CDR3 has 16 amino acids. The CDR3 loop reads CASSLTSGVRKETQYF. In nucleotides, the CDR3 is TGTGCCAGCAGCCTGACTAGCGGGGTACGGAAGGAGACCCAGTACTTC.

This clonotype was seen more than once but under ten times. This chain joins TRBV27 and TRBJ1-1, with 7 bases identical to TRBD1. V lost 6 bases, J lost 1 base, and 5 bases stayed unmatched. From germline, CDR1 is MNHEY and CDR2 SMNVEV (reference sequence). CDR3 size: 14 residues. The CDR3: CASRTQGKNTEAFF. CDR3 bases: TGTGCCAGCAGGACACAGGGGAAGAACACTGAAGCTTTCTTT.

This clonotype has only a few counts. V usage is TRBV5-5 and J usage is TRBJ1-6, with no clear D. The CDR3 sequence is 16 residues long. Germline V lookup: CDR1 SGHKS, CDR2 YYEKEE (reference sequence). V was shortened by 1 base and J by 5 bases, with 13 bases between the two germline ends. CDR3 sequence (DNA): TGTGCCAGCAGCTTGCAACCAACACAGAATAATTCACCCCTCCACTTT. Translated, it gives CASSLQPTQNNSPLHF.

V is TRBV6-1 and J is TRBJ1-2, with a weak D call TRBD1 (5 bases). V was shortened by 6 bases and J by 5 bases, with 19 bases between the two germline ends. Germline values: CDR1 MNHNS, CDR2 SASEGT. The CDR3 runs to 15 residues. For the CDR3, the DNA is TGTGCCAGCAGGGAGGGGACTCTTCTTCGGTATGGCTACACCTTC. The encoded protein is CASREGTLLRYGYTF.

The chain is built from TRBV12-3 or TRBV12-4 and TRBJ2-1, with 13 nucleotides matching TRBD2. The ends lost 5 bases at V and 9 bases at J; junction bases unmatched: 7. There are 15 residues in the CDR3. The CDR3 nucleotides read TGTGCCAGCAGTCTCGGGACTAGCGGGATAGGTGAGCAGTTCTTC. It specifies CASSLGTSGIGEQFF.

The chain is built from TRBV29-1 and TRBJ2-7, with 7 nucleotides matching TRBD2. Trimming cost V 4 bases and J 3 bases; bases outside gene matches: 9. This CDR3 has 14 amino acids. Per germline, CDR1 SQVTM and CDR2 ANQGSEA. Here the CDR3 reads CSVGGGGRGYEQYF. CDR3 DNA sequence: TGCAGCGTTGGGGGGGGTGGAAGGGGCTACGAGCAGTACTTC.

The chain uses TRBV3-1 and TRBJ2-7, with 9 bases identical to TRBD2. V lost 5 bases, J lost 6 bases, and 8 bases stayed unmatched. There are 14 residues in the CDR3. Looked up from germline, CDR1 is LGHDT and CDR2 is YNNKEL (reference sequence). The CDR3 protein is CASSWRGAGGEQYF. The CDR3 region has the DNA TGTGCCAGCAGCTGGCGGGGAGCGGGAGGCGAGCAGTACTTC.

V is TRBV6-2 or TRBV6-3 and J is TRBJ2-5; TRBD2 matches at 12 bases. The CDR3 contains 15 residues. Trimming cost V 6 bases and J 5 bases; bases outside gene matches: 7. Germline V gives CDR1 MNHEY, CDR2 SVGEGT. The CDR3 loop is CASSQPTSGSETQYF. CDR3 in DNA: TGTGCCAGCAGCCAGCCGACTAGCGGGAGCGAGACCCAGTACTTC.

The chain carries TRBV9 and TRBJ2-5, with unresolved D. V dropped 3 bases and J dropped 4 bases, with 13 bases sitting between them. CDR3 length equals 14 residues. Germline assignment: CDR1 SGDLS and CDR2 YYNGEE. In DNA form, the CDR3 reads TGTGCCAGCAGCGGACCGGATCCACGAGAGACCCAGTACTTC. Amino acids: CASSGPDPRETQYF.

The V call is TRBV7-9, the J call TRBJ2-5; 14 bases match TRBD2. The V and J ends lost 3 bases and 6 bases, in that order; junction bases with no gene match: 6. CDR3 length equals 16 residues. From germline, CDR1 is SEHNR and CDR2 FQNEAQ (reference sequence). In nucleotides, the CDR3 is TGTGCCAGCAGCTTGGGGACTAGCGGGAGACTTAAGACCCAGTACTTC. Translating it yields CASSLGTSGRLKTQYF.

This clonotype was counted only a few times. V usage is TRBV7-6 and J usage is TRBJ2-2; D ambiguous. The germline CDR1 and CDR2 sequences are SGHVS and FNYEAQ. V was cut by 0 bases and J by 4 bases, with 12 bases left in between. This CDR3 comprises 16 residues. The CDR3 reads CASSLALQARTGELFF. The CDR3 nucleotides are TGTGCCAGCAGCTTAGCCCTTCAGGCCCGCACCGGGGAGCTGTTTTTT.

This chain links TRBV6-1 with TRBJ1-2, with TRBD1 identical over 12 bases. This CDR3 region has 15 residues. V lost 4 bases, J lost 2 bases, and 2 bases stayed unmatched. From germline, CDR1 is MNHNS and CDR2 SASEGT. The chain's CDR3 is CASSGDRGPNYGYTF. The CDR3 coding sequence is TGTGCCAGCAGTGGGGACAGGGGGCCAAACTATGGCTACACCTTC.

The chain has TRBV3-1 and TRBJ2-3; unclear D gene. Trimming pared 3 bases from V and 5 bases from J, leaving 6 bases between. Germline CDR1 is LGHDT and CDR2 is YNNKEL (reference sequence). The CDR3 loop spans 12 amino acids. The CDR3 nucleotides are TGTGCCAGCAGCCAGACGGGAGATACGCAGTATTTT. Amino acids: CASSQTGDTQYF.

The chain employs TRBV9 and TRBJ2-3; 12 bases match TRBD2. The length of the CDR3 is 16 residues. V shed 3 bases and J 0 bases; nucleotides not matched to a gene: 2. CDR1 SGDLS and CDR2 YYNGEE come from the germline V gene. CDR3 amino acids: CASSELAGGSTDTQYF. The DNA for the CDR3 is TGTGCCAGCAGCGAACTAGCGGGGGGAAGCACAGATACGCAGTATTTT.

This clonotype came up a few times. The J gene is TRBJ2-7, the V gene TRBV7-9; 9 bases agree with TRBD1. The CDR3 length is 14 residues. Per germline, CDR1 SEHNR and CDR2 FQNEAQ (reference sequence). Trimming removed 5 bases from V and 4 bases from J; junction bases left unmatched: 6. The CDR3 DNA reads TGTGCCAGCAGCAGGGCGACAGGGGGTTACGAGCAGTACTTC. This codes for CASSRATGGYEQYF.

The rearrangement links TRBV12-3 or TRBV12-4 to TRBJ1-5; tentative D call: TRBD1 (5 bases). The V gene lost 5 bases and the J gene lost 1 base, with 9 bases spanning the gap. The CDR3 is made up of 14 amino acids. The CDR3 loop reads CASSHRDSNQPQHF. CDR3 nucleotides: TGTGCCAGCAGTCACCGGGACAGCAATCAGCCCCAGCATTTT.

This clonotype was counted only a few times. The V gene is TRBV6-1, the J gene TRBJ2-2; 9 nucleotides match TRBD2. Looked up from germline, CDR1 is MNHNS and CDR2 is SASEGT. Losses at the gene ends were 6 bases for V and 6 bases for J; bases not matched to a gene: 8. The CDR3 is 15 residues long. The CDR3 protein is CASRKSGGTAGELFF. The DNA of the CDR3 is TGTGCCAGCAGGAAGAGCGGGGGGACGGCCGGGGAGCTGTTTTTT.